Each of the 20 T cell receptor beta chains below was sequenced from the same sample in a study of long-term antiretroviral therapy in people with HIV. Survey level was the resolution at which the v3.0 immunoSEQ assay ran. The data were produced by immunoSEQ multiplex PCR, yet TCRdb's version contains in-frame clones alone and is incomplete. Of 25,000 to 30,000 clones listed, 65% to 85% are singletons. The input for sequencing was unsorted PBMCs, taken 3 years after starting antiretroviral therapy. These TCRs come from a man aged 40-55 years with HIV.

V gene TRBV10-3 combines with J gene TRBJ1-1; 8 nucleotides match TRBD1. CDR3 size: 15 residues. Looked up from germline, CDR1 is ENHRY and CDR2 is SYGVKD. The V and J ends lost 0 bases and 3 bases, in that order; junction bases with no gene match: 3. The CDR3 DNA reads TGTGCCATCAGTGAGTCACAGGGGGGGGACACTGAAGCTTTCTTT. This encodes CAISESQGGDTEAFF.

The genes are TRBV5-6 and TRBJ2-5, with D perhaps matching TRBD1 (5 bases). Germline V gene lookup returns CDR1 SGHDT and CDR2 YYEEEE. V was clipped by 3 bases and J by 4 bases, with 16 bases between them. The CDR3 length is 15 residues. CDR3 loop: CASSSNAGQGETQYF. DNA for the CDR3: TGTGCCAGCAGCTCAAACGCAGGGCAGGGAGAGACCCAGTACTTC.

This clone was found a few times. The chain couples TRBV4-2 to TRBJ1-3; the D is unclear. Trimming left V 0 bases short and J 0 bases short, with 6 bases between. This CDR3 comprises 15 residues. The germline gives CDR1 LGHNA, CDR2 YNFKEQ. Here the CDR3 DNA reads TGTGCCAGCAGCCAAGATCGGAGCTCTGGAAACACCATATATTTT. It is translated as CASSQDRSSGNTIYF.

CDR3 protein: CASSGGNALTDTQYF. DNA for the CDR3: TGTGCCAGCAGTGGGGGCAACGCACTCACAGATACGCAGTATTTT. The gene calls are TRBV6-4 and TRBJ2-3; D is possibly TRBD1 (5 bases). With 4 bases removed from V and 2 bases from J, the gap between germline ends came to 13 bases. The CDR3 contains 15 residues. Germline CDR1 MRHNA, CDR2 SNTAGT.

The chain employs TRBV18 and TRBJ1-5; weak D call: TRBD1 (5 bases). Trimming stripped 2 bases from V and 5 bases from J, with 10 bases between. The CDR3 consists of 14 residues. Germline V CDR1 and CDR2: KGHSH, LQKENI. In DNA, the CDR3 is TGTGCCAGCTCACCAGAGGGGCTGTATCAGCCCCAGCATTTT. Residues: CASSPEGLYQPQHF.

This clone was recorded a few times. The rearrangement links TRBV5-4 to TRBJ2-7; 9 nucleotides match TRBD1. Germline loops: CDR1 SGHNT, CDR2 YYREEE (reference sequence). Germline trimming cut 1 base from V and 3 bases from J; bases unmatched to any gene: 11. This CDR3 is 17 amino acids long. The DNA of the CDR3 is TGTGCCAGCAGCTTGCTACAGGGGGCAAGGGTTAACTACGAGCAGTACTTC. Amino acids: CASSLLQGARVNYEQYF.

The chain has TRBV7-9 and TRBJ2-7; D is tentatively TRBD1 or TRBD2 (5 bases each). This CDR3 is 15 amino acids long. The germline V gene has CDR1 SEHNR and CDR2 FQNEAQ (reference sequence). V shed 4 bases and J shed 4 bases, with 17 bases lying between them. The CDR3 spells CASSSPGPLLYEQYF. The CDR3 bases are TGTGCCAGCAGCTCGCCGGGACCGTTACTTTACGAGCAGTACTTC. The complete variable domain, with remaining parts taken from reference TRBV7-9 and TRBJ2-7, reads DTGVSQNPRHKITKRGQNVTFRCDPISEHNRLYWYRQTLGQGPEFLTYFQNEAQLEKSRLLSDRFSAERPKGSFSTLEIQRTEQGDSAMYLCASSSPGPLLYEQYFGPGTRLTVT.

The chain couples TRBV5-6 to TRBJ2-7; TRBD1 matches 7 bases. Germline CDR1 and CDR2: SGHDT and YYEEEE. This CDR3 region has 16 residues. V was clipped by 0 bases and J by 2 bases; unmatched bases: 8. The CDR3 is CASSLEGQRVTYEQYF. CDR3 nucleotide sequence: TGTGCCAGCAGCTTGGAGGGACAGAGGGTGACCTACGAGCAGTACTTC.

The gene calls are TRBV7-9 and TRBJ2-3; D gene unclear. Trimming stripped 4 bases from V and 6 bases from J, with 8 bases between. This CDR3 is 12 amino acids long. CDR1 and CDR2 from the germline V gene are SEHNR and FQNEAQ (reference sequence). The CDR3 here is CASSWPGDTQYF. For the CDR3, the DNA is TGTGCCAGCAGCTGGCCCGGGGATACGCAGTATTTT. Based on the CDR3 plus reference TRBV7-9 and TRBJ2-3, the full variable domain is DTGVSQNPRHKITKRGQNVTFRCDPISEHNRLYWYRQTLGQGPEFLTYFQNEAQLEKSRLLSDRFSAERPKGSFSTLEIQRTEQGDSAMYLCASSWPGDTQYFGPGTRLTVL.

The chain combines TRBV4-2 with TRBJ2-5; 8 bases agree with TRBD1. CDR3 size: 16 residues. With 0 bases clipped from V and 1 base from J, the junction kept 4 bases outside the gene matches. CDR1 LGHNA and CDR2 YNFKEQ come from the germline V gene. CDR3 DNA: TGTGCCAGCAGCCAAGAGACAGGGGCGACCCAAGAGACCCAGTACTTC. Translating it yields CASSQETGATQETQYF.

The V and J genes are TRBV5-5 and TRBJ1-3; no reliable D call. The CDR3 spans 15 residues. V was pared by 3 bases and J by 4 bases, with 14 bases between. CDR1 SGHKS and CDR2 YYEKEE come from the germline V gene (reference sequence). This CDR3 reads CASSSVVVAGNTIYF. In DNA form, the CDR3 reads TGTGCCAGCAGCTCGGTGGTAGTGGCCGGAAACACCATATATTTT.

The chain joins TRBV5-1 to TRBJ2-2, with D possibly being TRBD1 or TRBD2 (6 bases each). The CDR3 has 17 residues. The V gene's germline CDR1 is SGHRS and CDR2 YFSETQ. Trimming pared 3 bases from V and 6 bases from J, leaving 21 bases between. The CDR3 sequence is CASSSLQGTGIPGELFF. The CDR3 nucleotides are TGCGCCAGCAGCTCCCTCCAGGGGACTGGGATTCCCGGGGAGCTGTTTTTT. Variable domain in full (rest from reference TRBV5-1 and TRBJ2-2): KAGVTQTPRYLIKTRGQQVTLSCSPISGHRSVSWYQQTPGQGLQFLFEYFSETQRNKGNFPGRFSGRQFSNSRSEMNVSTLELGDSALYLCASSSLQGTGIPGELFFGEGSRLTVL.

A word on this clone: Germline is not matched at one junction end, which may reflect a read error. The CDR3 coding sequence is TGCAGTGCCCTACTAGAACCTAGCTCGGTCTTC. This encodes CSALLEPSSVF. The rearrangement links TRBV20-1 to TRBJ2-1, with TRBD2 as a possible D gene (5 bases). Looked up from germline, CDR1 is DFQATT and CDR2 is SNEGSKA (reference sequence). The CDR3 loop spans 11 amino acids.

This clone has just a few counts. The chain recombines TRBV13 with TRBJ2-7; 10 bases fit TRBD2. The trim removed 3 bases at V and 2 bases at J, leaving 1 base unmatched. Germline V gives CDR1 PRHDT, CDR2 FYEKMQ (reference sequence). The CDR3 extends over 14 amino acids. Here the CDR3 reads CASSLGLATYEQYF. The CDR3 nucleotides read TGTGCCAGCAGCTTGGGACTAGCGACCTACGAGCAGTACTTC.

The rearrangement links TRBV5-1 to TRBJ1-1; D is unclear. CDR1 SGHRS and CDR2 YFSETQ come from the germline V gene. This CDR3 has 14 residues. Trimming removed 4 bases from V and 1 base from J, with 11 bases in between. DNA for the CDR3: TGCGCCAGCAGCGGGAATGTTGGGAACACTGAAGCTTTCTTT. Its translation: CASSGNVGNTEAFF.

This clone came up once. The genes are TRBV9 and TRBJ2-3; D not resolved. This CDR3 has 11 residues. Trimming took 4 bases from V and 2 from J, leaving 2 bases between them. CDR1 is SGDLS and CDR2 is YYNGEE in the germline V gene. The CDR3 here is CASSTTDTQYF. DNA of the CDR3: TGTGCCAGCAGCACCACAGATACGCAGTATTTT. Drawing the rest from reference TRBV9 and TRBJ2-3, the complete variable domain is DSGVTQTPKHLITATGQRVTLRCSPRSGDLSVYWYQQSLDQGLQFLIQYYNGEERAKGNILERFSAQQFPDLHSELNLSSLELGDSALYFCASSTTDTQYFGPGTRLTVL.

The DNA for the CDR3 is TGTGCCTGGAGTGGGTACAATGAGCAGTTCTTC. Protein product: CAWSGYNEQFF. The chain has TRBV30 and TRBJ2-1; D not resolved. Germline V gene sequence: CDR1 GTSNPN, CDR2 SVGIG (reference sequence). V lost 1 base to trimming and J lost 4 bases, with 2 bases between them. The CDR3 covers 11 residues.

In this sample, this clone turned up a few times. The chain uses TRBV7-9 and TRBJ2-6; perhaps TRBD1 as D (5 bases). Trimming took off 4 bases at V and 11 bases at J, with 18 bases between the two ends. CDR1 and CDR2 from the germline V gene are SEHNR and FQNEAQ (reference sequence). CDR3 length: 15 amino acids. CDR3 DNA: TGTGCCAGCAGCTATACAGGCCTGGTCGCGGACGTCCTGACTTTC. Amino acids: CASSYTGLVADVLTF.

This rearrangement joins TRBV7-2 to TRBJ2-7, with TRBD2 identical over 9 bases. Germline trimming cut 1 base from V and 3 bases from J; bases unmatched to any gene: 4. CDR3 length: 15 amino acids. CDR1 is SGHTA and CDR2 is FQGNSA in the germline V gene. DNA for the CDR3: TGTGCCAGCAGCTTAGGGCCTAGCGGGATCTACGAGCAGTACTTC. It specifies CASSLGPSGIYEQYF. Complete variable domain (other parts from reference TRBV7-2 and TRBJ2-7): GAGVSQSPSNKVTEKGKDVELRCDPISGHTALYWYRQSLGQGLEFLIYFQGNSAPDKSGLPSDRFSAERTGGSVSTLTIQRTQQEDSAVYLCASSLGPSGIYEQYFGPGTRLTVT.

Here the CDR3 DNA reads TGTGCCATCAGTGAGTTGAGAGGACTGAGCTCCTACAATGAGCAGTTCTTC. Its protein is CAISELRGLSSYNEQFF. The V call is TRBV10-3, the J call TRBJ2-1, with D possibly matching TRBD2 (5 bases). This CDR3 spans 17 amino acids. V lost 1 base and J 0 bases, leaving 13 bases between the germline ends. The germline V gene encodes CDR1 ENHRY and CDR2 SYGVKD.